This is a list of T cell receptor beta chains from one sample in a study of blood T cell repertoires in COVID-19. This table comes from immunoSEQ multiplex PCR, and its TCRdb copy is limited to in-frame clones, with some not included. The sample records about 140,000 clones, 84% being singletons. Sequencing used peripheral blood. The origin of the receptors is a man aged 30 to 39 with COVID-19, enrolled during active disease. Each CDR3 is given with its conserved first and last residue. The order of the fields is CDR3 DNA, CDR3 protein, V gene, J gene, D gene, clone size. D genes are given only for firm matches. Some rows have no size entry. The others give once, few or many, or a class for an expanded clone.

CDR3 DNA: TGTGCCAGTAGTATCCAGGGGCAGGGCTACACCTTC; CDR3 protein: CASSIQGQGYTF; V gene: TRBV19; J gene: TRBJ1-2; D gene: -; clone size: -
CDR3 DNA: TGTGCCAGCAGCACCACTTTAGGGGTCTCTGGAAACACCATATATTTT; CDR3 protein: CASSTTLGVSGNTIYF; V gene: TRBV9; J gene: TRBJ1-3; D gene: -; clone size: once
CDR3 DNA: TGCAGCGTTGAGTCCCAGAACTCTGGGGCCAACGTCCTGACTTTC; CDR3 protein: CSVESQNSGANVLTF; V gene: TRBV29-1; J gene: TRBJ2-6; D gene: -; clone size: -
CDR3 DNA: TGTGCCAGCTCCGGCCAGTTGGGCAGTCTGTCTGGAAACACCATATATTTT; CDR3 protein: CASSGQLGSLSGNTIYF; V gene: TRBV18; J gene: TRBJ1-3; D gene: -; clone size: -
CDR3 DNA: TGCGCCAGCAGCTTGGGCGGGGGCCTTACTGAAGCTTTCTTT; CDR3 protein: CASSLGGGLTEAFF; V gene: TRBV5-1; J gene: TRBJ1-1; D gene: -; clone size: -
CDR3 DNA: TGTGCCAGCAGCCCGAAGGGGGCGGATGGAAACACCATATATTTT; CDR3 protein: CASSPKGADGNTIYF; V gene: TRBV4-2; J gene: TRBJ1-3; D gene: TRBD1; clone size: -
CDR3 DNA: TGCGCCAGCAGTGTCAGGCTAGCTGCCTACGAGCAGTACTTC; CDR3 protein: CASSVRLAAYEQYF; V gene: TRBV10-2; J gene: TRBJ2-7; D gene: -; clone size: -
CDR3 DNA: TGCGCCAGCAGAAGTAGCGGAGTCTCCTACGAGCAGTACTTC; CDR3 protein: CASRSSGVSYEQYF; V gene: TRBV10-2; J gene: TRBJ2-7; D gene: -; clone size: -
CDR3 DNA: TGTGCCAGCAGGGAAACAGGGGGGAACACTGAAGCTTTCTTT; CDR3 protein: CASRETGGNTEAFF; V gene: TRBV11-2; J gene: TRBJ1-1; D gene: TRBD1; clone size: -
CDR3 DNA: TGTGCCAGTAGTATAGTGCAGGGACAGACCGAAGGATTGTTGTTTTTT; CDR3 protein: CASSIVQGQTEGLLFF; V gene: TRBV19; J gene: TRBJ1-4; D gene: TRBD1; clone size: -
CDR3 DNA: TGCGCCAGCAGCTACACCGGGAGCTCCTACAATGAGCAGTTCTTC; CDR3 protein: CASSYTGSSYNEQFF; V gene: TRBV5-1; J gene: TRBJ2-1; D gene: -; clone size: -
CDR3 DNA: TGTGCCAGTGATCGACAGGGGGCAGGAACTGAAGCTTTCTTT; CDR3 protein: CASDRQGAGTEAFF; V gene: TRBV19; J gene: TRBJ1-1; D gene: TRBD1; clone size: -
CDR3 DNA: TGTGCCAGCAGTCCAATGGGACATCTAGGTGAAAAACTGTTTTTT; CDR3 protein: CASSPMGHLGEKLFF; V gene: TRBV6-5; J gene: TRBJ1-4; D gene: -; clone size: -
CDR3 DNA: TGTGCCATCAGTGTCTGGGACAGGCCTGAAGGAGGCTACACCTTC; CDR3 protein: CAISVWDRPEGGYTF; V gene: TRBV10-3; J gene: TRBJ1-2; D gene: TRBD1; clone size: -
CDR3 DNA: TGTGCCAGCAGCGTAGAACCAGCGGTTGGGGGGGAGCTGTTTTTT; CDR3 protein: CASSVEPAVGGELFF; V gene: TRBV9; J gene: TRBJ2-2; D gene: -; clone size: -
CDR3 DNA: TGCAGCGTTCGAGGGTACACTGAAGCTTTCTTT; CDR3 protein: CSVRGYTEAFF; V gene: TRBV29-1; J gene: TRBJ1-1; D gene: -; clone size: -
CDR3 DNA: TGCAGCGTTAGTACAGGGGGGAACGAAGCTTTCTTT; CDR3 protein: CSVSTGGNEAFF; V gene: TRBV29-1; J gene: TRBJ1-1; D gene: TRBD1; clone size: -
CDR3 DNA: TGCGCCACCAAAGAAGGACTAGCGGGAGCTACAGATACGCAGTATTTT; CDR3 protein: CATKEGLAGATDTQYF; V gene: TRBV5-1; J gene: TRBJ2-3; D gene: TRBD2; clone size: -
CDR3 DNA: TGTGCCAGCAGCCCTGGACTCGGCTGGAATGAGCAGTTCTTC; CDR3 protein: CASSPGLGWNEQFF; V gene: TRBV7-2; J gene: TRBJ2-1; D gene: -; clone size: -
CDR3 DNA: TGCAGCGTTGAAGAGGGGCGCATCCAAGAGACCCAGTACTTC; CDR3 protein: CSVEEGRIQETQYF; V gene: TRBV29-1; J gene: TRBJ2-5; D gene: -; clone size: -
CDR3 DNA: TGTGCCAGTAGATTGACGGGAGTGGGCACAGATACGCAGTATTTT; CDR3 protein: CASRLTGVGTDTQYF; V gene: TRBV19; J gene: TRBJ2-3; D gene: -; clone size: -
CDR3 DNA: TGTGCCAGCTCGGAGGGGCGGGAGACCGGGGAGCTGTTTTTT; CDR3 protein: CASSEGRETGELFF; V gene: TRBV28; J gene: TRBJ2-2; D gene: TRBD2; clone size: -
CDR3 DNA: TGTGCCAGCAGTCCGGTTGGGGCAAACACTGAAGCTTTCTTT; CDR3 protein: CASSPVGANTEAFF; V gene: TRBV28; J gene: TRBJ1-1; D gene: -; clone size: -
CDR3 DNA: TGTGCCAGCAGCTCCGCGGGGGGAGGCGAGCAGTACTTC; CDR3 protein: CASSSAGGGEQYF; V gene: TRBV7-2; J gene: TRBJ2-7; D gene: TRBD2; clone size: -
CDR3 DNA: TGTGCCAGCAGCGTAGTCCGCGGGAGCTCAAATGAGCAGTTCTTC; CDR3 protein: CASSVVRGSSNEQFF; V gene: TRBV11-2; J gene: TRBJ2-1; D gene: TRBD2; clone size: -
CDR3 DNA: TGTGCCAGCAGAGCGGGAGGGATCGAGCAGTACTTC; CDR3 protein: CASRAGGIEQYF; V gene: TRBV2; J gene: TRBJ2-7; D gene: TRBD2; clone size: -
CDR3 DNA: TGTGCCATCAGTGCCCTACAGGGGAACACTGAAGCTTTCTTT; CDR3 protein: CAISALQGNTEAFF; V gene: TRBV10-3; J gene: TRBJ1-1; D gene: -; clone size: -
CDR3 DNA: TGTGCCAGCAGTTTAGCAGCCGCAGATACGCAGTATTTT; CDR3 protein: CASSLAAADTQYF; V gene: TRBV12-3/TRBV12-4; J gene: TRBJ2-3; D gene: -; clone size: -
CDR3 DNA: TGTGCCAGCAGCTTAGTTCAGGGGGTTTATGGAAAACTGTTTTTT; CDR3 protein: CASSLVQGVYGKLFF; V gene: TRBV7-9; J gene: TRBJ1-4; D gene: TRBD1; clone size: -
CDR3 DNA: TGTGCCAGCACGGGCGCAGGAGGTACCGGGGAGCTGTTTTTT; CDR3 protein: CASTGAGGTGELFF; V gene: TRBV19; J gene: TRBJ2-2; D gene: -; clone size: -
CDR3 DNA: TGTGCCAGCAGTTTGGCCAGGGGAGAGACCCAGTACTTC; CDR3 protein: CASSLARGETQYF; V gene: TRBV12-3/TRBV12-4; J gene: TRBJ2-5; D gene: -; clone size: -
CDR3 DNA: TGTGCCAGCAGCCAAGATCCCCACAGGGGCCATGGCGGCACCTTC; CDR3 protein: CASSQDPHRGHGGTF; V gene: TRBV4-2; J gene: TRBJ1-2; D gene: TRBD1; clone size: -
CDR3 DNA: TGTGCCAGCAGCCTACAGGGGGCGCGAGGCTACACCTTC; CDR3 protein: CASSLQGARGYTF; V gene: TRBV28; J gene: TRBJ1-2; D gene: TRBD1; clone size: -
CDR3 DNA: TGTGCCAGCAGCTTAGCCCCCGCGACAGGGACCGGAAACACCATATATTTT; CDR3 protein: CASSLAPATGTGNTIYF; V gene: TRBV7-2; J gene: TRBJ1-3; D gene: TRBD1; clone size: few
CDR3 DNA: TGTGCCAGCAGCCCGAGACTAGCGGGAGTCAGCGAGCAGTACTTC; CDR3 protein: CASSPRLAGVSEQYF; V gene: TRBV9; J gene: TRBJ2-7; D gene: TRBD2; clone size: -
CDR3 DNA: TGTGCCAGCAGCGCCATCAGTGTTGCTGAGCAGTTCTTC; CDR3 protein: CASSAISVAEQFF; V gene: TRBV9; J gene: TRBJ2-1; D gene: -; clone size: once
CDR3 DNA: TGTGCCAGCAGTTCCGTAAATTCACCCCTCCACTTT; CDR3 protein: CASSSVNSPLHF; V gene: TRBV6-5; J gene: TRBJ1-6; D gene: -; clone size: -
CDR3 DNA: TGTGCCAGCAAGAAGGACTCCGACAATGAGCAGTTCTTC; CDR3 protein: CASKKDSDNEQFF; V gene: TRBV2; J gene: TRBJ2-1; D gene: -; clone size: few
CDR3 DNA: TGTGCCAGCAGCTTAGATGGGACTAGCGGGAGTCGTGAGCAGTTCTTC; CDR3 protein: CASSLDGTSGSREQFF; V gene: TRBV7-2; J gene: TRBJ2-1; D gene: TRBD2; clone size: -
CDR3 DNA: TGTGCCACCAGCAGAGAAAGGTCGGGTAGGAACGAGCAGTACTTC; CDR3 protein: CATSRERSGRNEQYF; V gene: TRBV15; J gene: TRBJ2-7; D gene: -; clone size: -
CDR3 DNA: TGTGCCAGCAGTCCCCCGGGACTAGTTATGAATGAGCAGTTCTTC; CDR3 protein: CASSPPGLVMNEQFF; V gene: TRBV28; J gene: TRBJ2-1; D gene: TRBD2; clone size: -
CDR3 DNA: TGCAGCGCCTTGGATCCCGGGACAGGGTTAGCGTATGGCTACACCTTC; CDR3 protein: CSALDPGTGLAYGYTF; V gene: TRBV29-1; J gene: TRBJ1-2; D gene: TRBD1; clone size: -
CDR3 DNA: TGTGCCAGCAGCCCGACTAGCGGGAGTTTCTCATCCGAGCAGTACTTC; CDR3 protein: CASSPTSGSFSSEQYF; V gene: TRBV7-8; J gene: TRBJ2-7; D gene: TRBD2; clone size: -
CDR3 DNA: TGTGCCAGCAGTTCCGCCAGACTCTATGGCTACACCTTC; CDR3 protein: CASSSARLYGYTF; V gene: TRBV12-3/TRBV12-4; J gene: TRBJ1-2; D gene: -; clone size: -
CDR3 DNA: TGCGCCAGCAGCCAAGAAGCAGGTGACAGGGGGGTTGAAAAACTGTTTTTT; CDR3 protein: CASSQEAGDRGVEKLFF; V gene: TRBV4-1; J gene: TRBJ1-4; D gene: TRBD1; clone size: -